This is a list of T cell receptor beta chains from one sample in a study of blood T cell repertoires in COVID-19. Data came from immunoSEQ multiplex PCR; TCRdb stores just in-frame clones and leaves some out. The sample comprises about 130,000 clones, 85% of which are singletons, and more than 6.5% rests with the top ten. The sample consisted of peripheral blood. These receptors all come from a man older than 75 with active or convalescent COVID-19. CDR3s include the opening cysteine and the closing phenylalanine or tryptophan. D genes are given only for firm matches. Part of the rows lack a size; the others show once, few, many or a class for expanded clones.

cdr3_aa cdr3_nt j_call d_call cdr3_length v_call clone_size
CASMRDTEAFF TGTGCCAGCATGAGGGACACTGAAGCTTTCTTT TRBJ1-1 . 11 TRBV6-5 .
CAWSGQLHTDTQYF TGTGCCTGGAGTGGACAGCTACACACAGATACGCAGTATTTT TRBJ2-3 . 14 TRBV30 .
CASSPDSAYNSPLHF TGTGCCAGCAGTCCCGATAGCGCCTATAATTCACCCCTCCACTTT TRBJ1-6 . 15 TRBV6-4 .
CASSPRGGLSSGNTIYF TGTGCCAGTAGTCCTCGTGGGGGACTGAGCTCTGGAAACACCATATATTTT TRBJ1-3 . 17 TRBV19 once
CASSSPSRGSGRVYEQYF TGTGCCAGCAGCTCCCCCTCCAGGGGTAGCGGGAGAGTCTACGAGCAGTACTTC TRBJ2-7 TRBD2 18 TRBV7-2 .
CASSPGLRGNTIYF TGTGCCAGCAGCCCGGGACTCAGGGGAAACACCATATATTTT TRBJ1-3 . 14 TRBV19 .
CASSHDRGYGYTF TGTGCCAGCAGCCACGACAGGGGCTATGGCTACACCTTC TRBJ1-2 TRBD1 13 TRBV5-4 .
CASSPKDRALGGYTF TGTGCCAGCTCACCAAAGGACAGGGCGTTGGGTGGCTACACCTTC TRBJ1-2 TRBD1 15 TRBV18 .
CASSAGTGGGETQYF TGTGCCAGCAGCGCGGGGACAGGGGGCGGAGAGACCCAGTACTTC TRBJ2-5 TRBD1 15 TRBV7-7 few
CASSQVPLAVNGEQYF TGTGCCAGCAGCCAAGTCCCACTAGCGGTAAATGGCGAGCAGTACTTC TRBJ2-7 TRBD2 16 TRBV3-1/TRBV3-2 .
CATTSLGGEQFF TGTGCCACCACCAGCCTAGGGGGTGAGCAGTTCTTC TRBJ2-1 . 12 TRBV24-1 .
CASSLRGTGVEKLFF TGCGCCAGCAGTCTACGAGGGACAGGGGTTGAAAAACTGTTTTTT TRBJ1-4 TRBD1 15 TRBV23-1 .
CASSLTSGTPQETQYF TGTGCCAGCTCACTGACTAGCGGGACCCCCCAAGAGACCCAGTACTTC TRBJ2-5 TRBD2 16 TRBV18 .
CASSQGGTGRRGEQYF TGTGCCAGCAGCCAAGGGGGTACGGGCCGCCGGGGCGAGCAGTACTTC TRBJ2-7 . 16 TRBV3-1/TRBV3-2 .
CANSGVHGYTF TGTGCCAATTCAGGGGTGCACGGCTACACCTTC TRBJ1-2 . 11 TRBV28 .
CASSRLGSYNEQFF TGTGCCAGCAGCCGACTCGGTTCCTACAATGAGCAGTTCTTC TRBJ2-1 . 14 TRBV27 .
CSAPRGYTF TGCAGTGCTCCTCGGGGCTACACCTTC TRBJ1-2 . 9 TRBV20-1 .
CASSLDRTQGVNQPQHF TGTGCCAGCAGCTTAGATCGCACCCAGGGGGTCAATCAGCCCCAGCATTTT TRBJ1-5 TRBD1 17 TRBV11-2 .
CAWIPRQGSFLRAFF TGTGCCTGGATACCCCGACAGGGGTCTTTTTTAAGGGCTTTCTTT TRBJ1-1 TRBD1 15 TRBV30 .
CATKGTGRTGELFF TGTGCCACCAAGGGGACAGGGCGAACCGGGGAGCTGTTTTTT TRBJ2-2 TRBD1 14 TRBV24-1 .
CASSSQGSGTEAFF TGTGCCAGCAGCTCCCAGGGATCTGGCACTGAAGCTTTCTTT TRBJ1-1 . 14 TRBV7-3 .
CASSIDPGVETQYF TGTGCCAGTAGTATAGACCCAGGGGTAGAGACCCAGTACTTC TRBJ2-5 . 14 TRBV19 once
CASSFPDRQPQHF TGTGCCAGCAGCTTTCCGGACAGGCAGCCCCAGCATTTT TRBJ1-5 TRBD1 13 TRBV7-2 .
CASSLRDIANSPLHF TGTGCCAGCAGCCTCCGGGACATTGCTAATTCACCCCTCCACTTT TRBJ1-6 . 15 TRBV3-1/TRBV3-2 .
CASSPGQNTYEQYF TGTGCCAGCAGCCCGGGACAGAATACCTACGAGCAGTACTTC TRBJ2-7 TRBD1 14 TRBV5-6 .
CASSPINYGYTF TGTGCCAGCAGCCCAATTAACTATGGCTACACCTTC TRBJ1-2 . 12 TRBV7-8 .
CASREAGELFF TGCGCCAGCAGGGAGGCCGGGGAGCTGTTTTTT TRBJ2-2 . 11 TRBV5-1 .
CASTINRGTGNTEAFF TGTGCCAGTACCATAAACAGGGGGACTGGGAACACTGAAGCTTTCTTT TRBJ1-1 TRBD1 16 TRBV19 once
CATSRAGGTSGMVTDTQYF TGTGCCACCAGCAGAGCAGGCGGGACTAGCGGGATGGTCACAGATACGCAGTATTTT TRBJ2-3 TRBD2 19 TRBV15 .
CASSTRDRLYNEQFF TGTGCCAGCAGCACTCGGGACAGGCTATACAATGAGCAGTTCTTC TRBJ2-1 TRBD1 15 TRBV11-2 .
CASSAGTSGRFGYTF TGCGCCAGCAGCGCGGGGACTTCGGGACGGTTTGGCTACACCTTC TRBJ1-2 . 15 TRBV5-1 .
CASSRLGQGNYGYTF TGTGCCAGCAGCCGCTTAGGACAGGGGAACTATGGCTACACCTTC TRBJ1-2 TRBD1 15 TRBV13 .
CSVQGVIAFNEQFF TGCAGCGTTCAAGGGGTTATAGCTTTCAATGAGCAGTTCTTC TRBJ2-1 . 14 TRBV29-1 .
CASRPGSGGTDTQYF TGTGCCAGCAGGCCCGGGAGTGGGGGAACAGATACGCAGTATTTT TRBJ2-3 . 15 TRBV28 .
CASSQVAPGITKRTEAFF TGTGCCAGCAGCCAAGTTGCACCCGGGATCACTAAGCGGACTGAAGCTTTCTTT TRBJ1-1 . 18 TRBV3-1/TRBV3-2 .
CASSIPLAGGSTDTQYF TGTGCCAGTAGTATACCCCTGGCGGGGGGGAGCACAGATACGCAGTATTTT TRBJ2-3 TRBD2 17 TRBV19 .
CASSLGAGREQYF TGTGCCAGCAGTTTGGGGGCCGGGCGCGAGCAGTACTTC TRBJ2-7 . 13 TRBV27 few
CASSLSGTGWNEQFF TGTGCCAGCAGCCTATCCGGGACAGGGTGGAATGAGCAGTTCTTC TRBJ2-1 TRBD1 15 TRBV7-8 .
CASSLQGADTEAFF TGTGCCAGCTCCCTACAGGGGGCCGACACTGAAGCTTTCTTT TRBJ1-1 TRBD1 14 TRBV18 .
CASSPWTANQPQHF TGTGCCAGCAGTCCGTGGACAGCTAATCAGCCCCAGCATTTT TRBJ1-5 . 14 TRBV27 .
CASSQASFGAGQSYEQYF TGTGCCAGCAGCCAAGCCTCTTTTGGGGCAGGACAATCCTACGAGCAGTACTTC TRBJ2-7 . 18 TRBV3-1/TRBV3-2 .
CASSANPGQPQHF TGTGCCAGCAGCGCAAATCCGGGGCAGCCCCAGCATTTT TRBJ1-5 . 13 TRBV9 .
CATSDPSGRGTNEQFF TGTGCCACCAGTGACCCCAGCGGGAGGGGTACCAATGAGCAGTTCTTC TRBJ2-1 TRBD2 16 TRBV24-1 .
CASSYQNIQYF TGTGCCAGCAGCTACCAAAACATTCAGTACTTC TRBJ2-4 . 11 TRBV12-3/TRBV12-4 once
CASSPPAEQGRYEQYF TGTGCCAGCAGCCCACCTGCGGAACAGGGACGCTACGAGCAGTACTTC TRBJ2-7 . 16 TRBV3-1/TRBV3-2 once
CAESRLVGDYEQYF TGTGCCGAGTCCCGTTTAGTAGGAGACTACGAGCAGTACTTC TRBJ2-7 . 14 TRBV6-5 .
CASSLVTSGGVHNEQFF TGCGCCAGCAGCTTGGTTACGAGCGGGGGGGTACACAATGAGCAGTTCTTC TRBJ2-1 TRBD2 17 TRBV5-1 few